The 8 T cell receptor beta chains listed next were all sequenced from one sample in a study of OX40 agonist ivuxolimab in advanced cancers. Measured with immunoSEQ multiplex PCR; TCRdb has only the in-frame clones, and not every one. The sample includes 74,000 or so clones, roughly 85% of them seen just once. Sample: CD4+ or CD8+ T cells sorted from blood, taken in a trial of the OX40 agonist ivuxolimab. These receptors were taken from an adult with an advanced solid tumor such as melanoma, head and neck, liver or kidney cancer.

The chain carries TRBV13 and TRBJ2-7; the D gene is possibly TRBD2 (5 bases). This CDR3 region has 14 residues. CDR1 is PRHDT, CDR2 FYEKMQ, per germline (reference sequence). Trimming left V 6 bases short and J 6 bases short, with 18 bases between. The CDR3 nucleotides read TGTGCCAGCAGTTCCCGAACTAGAACGGCCGAGCAGTACTTC. This translates into CASSSRTRTAEQYF.

The CDR3 region has the DNA TGTGCCAGCAGTTCCACAGCGTTCTCTGGAAACACCATATATTTT. It translates to CASSSTAFSGNTIYF. V and J are TRBV6-5 and TRBJ1-3; no clear D. Germline assignment: CDR1 MNHEY and CDR2 SVGAGI. V dropped 4 bases and J dropped 0 bases, with 10 bases sitting between them. The CDR3 loop spans 15 amino acids.

This clone was counted once. The CDR3, as DNA: TGTGCCAGCAGCCCGAGCGGACACCTAGAGACCCAGTACTTC. Translated: CASSPSGHLETQYF. The chain is built from TRBV14 and TRBJ2-5; D may be TRBD1 or TRBD2 (5 bases each). Looked up from germline, CDR1 is SGHDN and CDR2 is FVKESK. The CDR3 sequence is 14 residues long. V was shortened by 4 bases and J by 4 bases, with 13 bases between the two germline ends.

The chain combines TRBV28 with TRBJ2-2; D gene ambiguous. V lost 5 bases and J lost 3, with 4 bases in between. There are 12 residues in the CDR3. Germline CDR1 and CDR2: MDHEN and SYDVKM. The CDR3 coding sequence is TGTGCCAGCAGTCCTCACACCGGGGAGCTGTTTTTT. It encodes CASSPHTGELFF.

This clone was observed once. The rearrangement joins TRBV4-1 to TRBJ1-5; no firm D call. The ends were cut back, 0 bases at V and 4 bases at J, with 4 bases in the middle. CDR1 is MGHRA, CDR2 YSYEKL, per germline. The CDR3 has 13 residues. The CDR3 DNA is TGCGCCAGCAGCCAAGACCCGAATCAGCCCCAGCATTTT. Translated: CASSQDPNQPQHF.

The chain recombines TRBV5-5 with TRBJ2-7; possible D gene TRBD1, 6 bases. The CDR3 loop spans 15 amino acids. Germline CDR1 and CDR2: SGHKS and YYEKEE (reference sequence). Between the trimmed V and J ends, which lost 0 bases and 6 bases, there was a span of 16 bases. The CDR3 DNA reads as TGTGCCAGCAGCTTGGGGCCAGGGGAAGTGGGCGAGCAGTACTTC. Translating it yields CASSLGPGEVGEQYF.

This sequence joins TRBV23-1 and TRBJ2-3; D is possibly TRBD1 (6 bases). TRBV23-1 is recorded as an ORF, its role being uncertain. Trimming removed 4 bases from V and 5 bases from J, with 19 bases in between. CDR3 length: 16 amino acids. The CDR3 sequence is CASSPFLFRTEDTQYF. In nucleotides, the CDR3 is TGCGCCAGCAGTCCCTTCTTATTTCGGACAGAAGATACGCAGTATTTT.

This clone was counted between two and nine times. CDR3 bases: TGTGCCAGCAGCAGCTTCAGGGGGCGCGATGGCTACACCTTC. Its protein is CASSSFRGRDGYTF. The chain couples TRBV5-4 to TRBJ1-2; TRBD1 agrees at 8 bases. Germline loops: CDR1 SGHNT, CDR2 YYREEE (reference sequence). The CDR3 has 14 amino acids. J lost 6 bases, V lost 4 bases, and 8 bases had no gene match.